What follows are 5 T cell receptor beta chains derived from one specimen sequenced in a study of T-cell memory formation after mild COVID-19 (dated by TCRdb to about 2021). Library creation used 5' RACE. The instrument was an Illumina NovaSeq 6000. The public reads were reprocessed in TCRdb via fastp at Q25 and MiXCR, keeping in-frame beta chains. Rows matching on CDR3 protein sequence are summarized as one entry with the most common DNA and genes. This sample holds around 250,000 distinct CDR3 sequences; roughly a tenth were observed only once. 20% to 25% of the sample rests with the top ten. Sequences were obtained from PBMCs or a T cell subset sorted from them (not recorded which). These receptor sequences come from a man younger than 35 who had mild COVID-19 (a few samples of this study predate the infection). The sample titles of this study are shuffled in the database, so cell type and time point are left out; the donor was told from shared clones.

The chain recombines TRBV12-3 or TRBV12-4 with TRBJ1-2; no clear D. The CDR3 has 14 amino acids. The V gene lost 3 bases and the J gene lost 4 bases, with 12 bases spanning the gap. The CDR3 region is CASSFGTRGYGYTF. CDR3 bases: TGTGCCAGCAGTTTCGGCACAAGAGGCTATGGCTACACCTTC.

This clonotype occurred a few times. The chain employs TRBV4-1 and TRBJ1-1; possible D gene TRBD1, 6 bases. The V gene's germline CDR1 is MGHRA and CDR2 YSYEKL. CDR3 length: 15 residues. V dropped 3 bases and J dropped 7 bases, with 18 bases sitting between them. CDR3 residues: CASSHRRGNPVEAFF. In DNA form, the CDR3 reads TGCGCCAGCAGCCATCGCAGGGGAAACCCGGTTGAAGCTTTCTTT.

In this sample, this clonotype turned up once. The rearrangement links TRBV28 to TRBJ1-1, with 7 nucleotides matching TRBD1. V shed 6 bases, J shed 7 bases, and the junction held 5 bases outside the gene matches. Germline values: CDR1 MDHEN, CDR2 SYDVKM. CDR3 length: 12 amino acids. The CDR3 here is CASRGQKLEAFF. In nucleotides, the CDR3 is TGTGCCAGCAGGGGACAGAAACTTGAAGCTTTCTTT.

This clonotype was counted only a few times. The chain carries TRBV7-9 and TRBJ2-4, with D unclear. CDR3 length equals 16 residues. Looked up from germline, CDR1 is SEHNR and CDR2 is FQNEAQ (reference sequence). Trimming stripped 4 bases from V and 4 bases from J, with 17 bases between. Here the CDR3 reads CASSSGDNDIKNIQYF. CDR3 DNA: TGTGCCAGCAGCTCTGGCGATAACGATATTAAAAACATTCAGTACTTC.

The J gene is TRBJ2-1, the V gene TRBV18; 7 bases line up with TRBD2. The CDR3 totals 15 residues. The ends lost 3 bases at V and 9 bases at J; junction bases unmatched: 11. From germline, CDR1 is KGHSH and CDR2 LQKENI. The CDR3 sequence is CASSPEASGRGEQFF. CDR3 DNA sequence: TGTGCCAGCTCACCGGAGGCTAGCGGTCGGGGTGAGCAGTTCTTC.